The 25 T cell receptor beta chains in this list originate from one sample, sequenced in a study of CD8 T cells in ankylosing spondylitis. No antigen has been identified for these receptors. TCRdb re-called the 5' RACE reads through MiXCR, storing one row per CDR3 protein. The sample records under 550,000 distinct CDR3 sequences, 26% being singletons. Overall study findings and caveats: Characteristic of ankylosing spondylitis blood, it appeared, was a TCR beta motif comprising 7 to 9 highly homologous variants.

Sequencing was done on a sample of blood, either unsorted or a sorted T cell fraction (not recorded which). The receptors were sampled from a male donor with ankylosing spondylitis.

This clonotype was picked up a small number of times. The genes are TRBV5-6 and TRBJ2-1; 10 bases are a match to TRBD2. Trimming removed 4 bases from V and 3 bases from J; junction bases left unmatched: 13. Germline V gives CDR1 SGHDT, CDR2 YYEEEE. The CDR3 extends over 18 amino acids. Here the CDR3 reads CASSTLYRTSGVYNEQFF. The DNA of the CDR3 is TGTGCCAGCAGCACCCTTTATAGGACTAGCGGAGTCTACAATGAGCAGTTCTTC.

This clonotype turned up a few times. V and J are TRBV19 and TRBJ1-1; D is ambiguous. The CDR3 runs 13 residues. V dropped 6 bases and J dropped 7 bases, with 15 bases sitting between them. CDR1 is LNHDA, CDR2 SQIVND, per germline (reference sequence). CDR3 protein: CASRGWQSYEAFF. The CDR3 bases are TGTGCCAGTAGGGGTTGGCAGAGCTATGAAGCTTTCTTT.

This chain uses TRBV20-1 with TRBJ2-4; tentatively, D is TRBD1 (5 bases). Deletions cut 3 bases from V and 0 bases from J, with 15 bases between. Germline V gene sequence: CDR1 DFQATT, CDR2 SNEGSKA (reference sequence). The CDR3 runs 16 residues. The DNA for the CDR3 is TGCAGTGCTAGCCTACCGACAGAACTAGCCAAAAACATTCAGTACTTC. Translating gives CSASLPTELAKNIQYF.

V gene TRBV7-8 combines with J gene TRBJ2-3; maybe TRBD1 (5 bases). V shed 11 bases and J shed 5 bases, with 17 bases lying between them. The germline CDR1 and CDR2 sequences are SGHVS and FQNEAQ. The CDR3 consists of 13 residues. The DNA for the CDR3 is TGTGCCGGCACTTCAGGGCTTAAAGATACGCAGTATTTT. Its translation: CAGTSGLKDTQYF. The full variable domain, its missing parts supplied by reference TRBV7-8 and TRBJ2-3, is GAGVSQSPRYKVAKRGQDVALRCDPISGHVSLFWYQQALGQGPEFLTYFQNEAQLDKSGLPSDRFFAERPEGSVSTLKIQRTQQEDSAVYLCAGTSGLKDTQYFGPGTRLTVL.

This clonotype showed up just once. The CDR3 DNA follows: TGTGCCAGCAGCTTAGGGGACGGCTTCGAGCAGTACGTC. It specifies CASSLGDGFEQYV. The rearrangement links TRBV11-2 to TRBJ2-7; D is possibly TRBD1 or TRBD2 (5 bases each). The V gene's germline CDR1 is SGHAT and CDR2 FQNNGV. The CDR3 extends over 13 amino acids. V gave up 1 base and J gave up 6 bases, with 10 bases separating them.

J is TRBJ2-5 and V is TRBV11-2, with D perhaps being TRBD1 or TRBD2 (6 bases each). Trimming removed 1 base at V and 6 bases at J, with 15 bases between. The CDR3 extends over 15 amino acids. Germline V gene data show CDR1 as SGHAT and CDR2 as FQNNGV. The CDR3 sequence is CASSLVGGQTKTQYF. The CDR3 bases are TGTGCCAGCAGCTTAGTGGGGGGCCAGACGAAGACCCAGTACTTC.

This clonotype occurred a few times. This rearrangement joins TRBV7-2 to TRBJ1-4, with no clear D. Deletions cut 2 bases from V and 5 bases from J, with 3 bases between. Germline CDR1 is SGHTA and CDR2 is FQGNSA. The CDR3 covers 12 residues. The CDR3 bases are TGTGCCAGCAGCTTATTAAATGAAAAACTGTTTTTT. As protein: CASSLLNEKLFF.

This clonotype was counted only a few times. The chain couples TRBV12-3 or TRBV12-4 to TRBJ2-5; D is uncertain. V was clipped by 1 base and J by 5 bases, with 8 bases between them. This CDR3 is built from 13 residues. The DNA of the CDR3 is TGTGCCAGCAGTTTAGAGCTCCCGGAGACCCAGTACTTC. Protein: CASSLELPETQYF.

The genes are TRBV7-2 and TRBJ2-7, with no clear D. V dropped 4 bases and J dropped 4 bases, with 14 bases sitting between them. The CDR3 loop spans 14 amino acids. From germline, CDR1 is SGHTA and CDR2 FQGNSA. This CDR3 is CASSSLGFQYEQYF. CDR3 nucleotides: TGTGCCAGCAGCTCCCTAGGGTTTCAGTACGAGCAGTACTTC.

In its sample, this clonotype was seen a few times. The J gene is TRBJ2-4, the V gene TRBV4-1; TRBD1 agrees at 7 bases. Losses at the gene ends were 2 bases for V and 3 bases for J; bases not matched to a gene: 7. Germline V gene data show CDR1 as MGHRA and CDR2 as YSYEKL. This CDR3 comprises 16 residues. In DNA, the CDR3 is TGCGCCAGCAGCCAACGGGGATCAGGGGGCAAAAACATTCAGTACTTC. Encoded protein: CASSQRGSGGKNIQYF.

The table lists this clonotype with a few counts. This chain connects TRBV29-1 to TRBJ1-5; D is undetermined. This CDR3 is 13 amino acids long. Germline CDR1 reads SQVTM; CDR2 reads ANQGSEA. V lost 4 bases and J 4 bases, leaving 11 bases between the germline ends. The CDR3 DNA reads as TGCAGCGTTGCCAGTGGAGGGAATCAGCCCCAGCATTTT. Its translation: CSVASGGNQPQHF.

This clonotype turned up a few times. The V and J genes are TRBV24-1 and TRBJ2-1, with 12 bases fitting TRBD2. This CDR3 spans 17 amino acids. Germline assignment: CDR1 KGHDR and CDR2 SFDVKD. Germline trimming cut 4 bases from V and 9 bases from J; bases unmatched to any gene: 12. CDR3 bases: TGTGCCACCAGTGACCCGCTAGCGGGGGGGTCCCCCACTGAGCAGTTCTTC. Translated, it gives CATSDPLAGGSPTEQFF.

V and J are TRBV24-1 and TRBJ1-2; the D gene is possibly TRBD1 (5 bases). The V end lost 5 bases, the J end lost 4 bases, and 13 bases lay between the germline ends. CDR1 is KGHDR, CDR2 SFDVKD, per germline. CDR3 length equals 14 residues. The CDR3 DNA is TGTGCCACCAGTGCCGCGGACACCCCCTATGGCTACACCTTC. This gives the protein CATSAADTPYGYTF.

This chain uses TRBV7-2 with TRBJ1-1, with D unclear. The CDR3 length is 14 residues. CDR1 is SGHTA, CDR2 FQGNSA, per germline. Trimming took off 1 base at V and 1 base at J, with 7 bases between the two ends. The CDR3 reads CASSLDPGNTEAFF. CDR3 sequence (DNA): TGTGCCAGCAGCTTAGATCCGGGGAACACTGAAGCTTTCTTT.

In this sample, this clonotype turned up a few times. The chain has TRBV2 and TRBJ2-7; perhaps TRBD2 as D (5 bases). Trimming pared 6 bases from V and 3 bases from J, leaving 9 bases between. CDR3 size: 12 residues. CDR1 is SNHLY, CDR2 FYNNEI, per germline. This chain's CDR3 is CASSATSYEQYF. CDR3 nucleotide sequence: TGTGCCAGCAGCGCTACTAGCTACGAGCAGTACTTC.

The chain couples TRBV11-2 to TRBJ2-7, with D perhaps matching TRBD2 (5 bases). Trimming shortened V by 1 base and J by 7 bases, and 20 bases separated the two germline ends. Germline lookup yields CDR1 SGHAT and CDR2 FQNNGV. The CDR3 contains 16 residues. The CDR3, as DNA: TGTGCCAGCAGCTTAGCCAGCGGCTCCCAACGTAATGAGCAGTACTTC. Protein sequence: CASSLASGSQRNEQYF.

V is TRBV4-1 and J is TRBJ1-1; no firm D call. Germline values: CDR1 MGHRA, CDR2 YSYEKL. The CDR3 consists of 17 residues. V lost 0 bases, J lost 4 bases, and 18 bases lay in between. CDR3 in DNA: TGCGCCAGCAGCCAAGATCTGGGCCGTCTTAGGTCCACTGAAGCTTTCTTT. Residues: CASSQDLGRLRSTEAFF.

This chain joins TRBV24-1 and TRBJ2-1, with a possible D match to TRBD2 (5 bases). This CDR3 contains 14 residues. Germline V gives CDR1 KGHDR, CDR2 SFDVKD. Trimming stripped 3 bases from V and 9 bases from J, with 14 bases between. DNA for the CDR3: TGTGCCACCAGTGATCCCGGGGTGAGTGGTGAGCAGTTCTTC. Translated: CATSDPGVSGEQFF.

This clonotype was seen more than once but under ten times. The CDR3 DNA follows: TGCGCCAGCAGCCTCCTTGGCACCGAGGAAAAACTGTTTTTT. Translation: CASSLLGTEEKLFF. This rearrangement joins TRBV4-1 to TRBJ1-4, with D hard to call. Germline V gene data show CDR1 as MGHRA and CDR2 as YSYEKL. Trimming took 4 bases from V and 8 from J, leaving 14 bases between them. CDR3 length equals 14 residues.

The chain uses TRBV25-1 and TRBJ2-5, with D possibly matching TRBD1 (5 bases). Trimming took 1 base from V and 2 from J, leaving 14 bases between them. Germline V gives CDR1 MGHDK, CDR2 SYGVNS. There are 16 residues in the CDR3. DNA of the CDR3: TGTGCCAGCAGTGAATTAGGGGTCAGTCTTCAAGAGACCCAGTACTTC. It yields the protein CASSELGVSLQETQYF.

The rearrangement links TRBV11-2 to TRBJ2-7; no definite D call. Looked up from germline, CDR1 is SGHAT and CDR2 is FQNNGV. The V and J ends lost 5 bases and 0 bases respectively, with 17 bases between them. The CDR3 is 16 amino acids. CDR3 coding DNA: TGTGCCAGCAGCATTAGAGCCCCGCTACTCTCCTACGAGCAGTACTTC. It specifies CASSIRAPLLSYEQYF.

In the case of this clonotype: The junction shows a germline mismatch at one end, possibly a read error. The gene calls are TRBV20-1 and TRBJ1-2; D ambiguous. The CDR3 contains 12 residues. The V gene's germline CDR1 is DFQATT and CDR2 SNEGSKA (reference sequence). The CDR3 protein is CSAPQTNSGYTF. The CDR3 nucleotides are TGCAGTGCCCCACAGACTAACTCTGGCTACACCTTC.

The V and J genes are TRBV12-3 or TRBV12-4 and TRBJ2-3, with D hard to call. V lost 2 bases and J 5 bases, leaving 14 bases between the germline ends. The CDR3 length is 15 residues. The CDR3 DNA reads TGTGCCAGCAGTTTATCCGGCTTACGTGAAGATACGCAGTATTTT. Its protein is CASSLSGLREDTQYF.

This clonotype was found a few times. The J gene is TRBJ2-7, the V gene TRBV6-1; TRBD2 aligns across 10 bases. Germline V gene data show CDR1 as MNHNS and CDR2 as SASEGT. The CDR3 contains 13 residues. Trimming cost V 7 bases and J 2 bases; bases outside gene matches: 2. The CDR3 reads CASKGTSAYEQYF. CDR3 in DNA: TGTGCCAGCAAGGGGACTAGCGCCTACGAGCAGTACTTC.

This clonotype has only a few counts. The chain couples TRBV5-1 to TRBJ2-7; 11 nucleotides line up with TRBD2. This CDR3 region has 15 residues. CDR1 is SGHRS and CDR2 is YFSETQ in the germline V gene. The ends lost 2 bases at V and 2 bases at J; junction bases unmatched: 3. The CDR3 nucleotides read TGCGCCAGCAGCTTACTAGCGGGAGAAACCTACGAGCAGTACTTC. Encoded protein: CASSLLAGETYEQYF.